What follows are 14 T cell receptor delta chains derived from one specimen sequenced in a study of γδ T cells in repeated Plasmodium falciparum infection. Gammadelta T cells were flow-sorted from PBMC into Vgamma9/Vdelta2+ and Vdelta2-negative populations for bulk analysis. TCRdb re-called clones from the multiplex PCR reads via CATT. The profile covers roughly 50,000 delta-chain clones, with around 1.6% appearing a single time and over 6.5% taken by the ten largest. The sample consisted of gamma-delta T cells from blood. The receptors derive from a pool of human donors (malaria-infected and uninfected, not separated).

With respect to this clone: The protein that TCRdb holds for this DNA derives from a much larger clone and differs from the translated DNA at residue 8, which likely indicates a read error; the protein shown here is translated from the DNA. The chain has TRDV1 and TRDJ1, with TRDD3 matching 10 bases. V shed 4 bases, J shed 0 bases, and the junction held 14 bases outside the gene matches. This CDR3 comprises 19 residues. Looked up from germline, CDR1 is TSWWSYY and CDR2 is QGS. The CDR3 loop reads CALGVPYGGIRSYTDKLIF. CDR3 sequence (DNA): TGTGCTCTTGGGGTCCCGTACGGGGGGATACGGTCGTACACCGATAAACTCATCTTT.

This clone was picked up a small number of times. A far larger clone lies a single base away; this is likely a read error. Other DNA sequences in the sample encode the same CDR3. The chain employs TRDV1 and TRDJ2; TRDD3 agrees at 13 bases. No J gene is reported in TCRdb; it was inferred here by comparing the DNA with germline. The CDR3 covers 23 residues. Germline V gene lookup returns CDR1 TSWWSYY and CDR2 QGS. CDR3 bases: TGTGCTCTTGGGGGATTCCTACATTACTTTGAGTACTGGGGGATACGAGGGACAGCGCAACTCTTCTTT. Translating it yields CALGGFLHYFEYWGIRGTAQLFF.

This clone was seen many times. TCRdb's protein for this DNA is that of a much larger clone and differs from the translation at residue 4, likely a read error; the protein shown is the DNA translation. There is no J gene call, but TRDV1 is given as the V gene; the D call TRDD3 from the table was never checked on the DNA. This CDR3 region has 12 residues. Looked up from germline, CDR1 is TSWWSYY and CDR2 is QGS. In DNA, the CDR3 is TGTGCTCTCCTTGAGCTTACTGGGGGTCTCATCTTT. Translation gives CALLELTGGLIF.

About this clone itself: The TCRdb record carries a much larger clone's protein, which differs from this DNA's translation at residue 6; a read error is the likely cause, and the protein listed here is the DNA translation. The chain recombines TRDV1 with TRDJ1; D may be TRDD3 (7 bases). The J gene was missing in TCRdb and was found by matching the end of the DNA to germline. Between the trimmed V and J ends, which lost 4 bases and 0 bases, there was a span of 33 bases. The CDR3 is made up of 22 amino acids. Per the germline V gene, CDR1 is TSWWSYY and CDR2 is QGS. CDR3 residues: CALGGGPSIFFRGYGYTDKLIF. The CDR3 DNA reads as TGTGCTCTTGGGGGAGGGCCTTCCATTTTTTTCCGGGGATATGGGTACACCGATAAACTCATCTTT.

This clone was seen a handful of times. TCRdb's protein for this DNA is that of a much larger clone and differs from the translation at residue 13, likely a read error; the protein shown is the DNA translation. The CDR3 spells CALGELLGGRTLITDKLIF. The CDR3 nucleotides are TGTGCTCTTGGGGAACTATTGGGAGGTAGGACCCTCATCACCGATAAACTCATCTTT. This chain joins TRDV1 and TRDJ1; D gene uncertain. TCRdb does not report a J gene; here it was assigned by matching the DNA to germline references. The CDR3 has 19 amino acids. Per germline, CDR1 TSWWSYY and CDR2 QGS. Trimming took off 0 bases at V and 1 base at J, with 21 bases between the two ends.

With regard to this clone: With only one base between it and a far larger clone, this is likely a read error. At the DNA level, this CDR3 is encoded by other sequences in the same sample as well. This chain connects TRDV1 to TRDJ1, with 8 bases matching TRDD3. Matching the DNA to germline supplied the J gene, which TCRdb does not give. Germline loops: CDR1 TSWWSYY, CDR2 QGS. The V and J ends lost 3 bases and 7 bases, in that order; junction bases with no gene match: 19. This CDR3 comprises 18 residues. CDR3 sequence (DNA): TGTGCTCTTGGGGACAGCTACGTAAGGGGACTGGGGGCCCCTAAACTCATCTTT. Translation gives CALGDSYVRGLGAPKLIF.

This clone was observed a few times. This DNA's translation differs at residue 13 from TCRdb's protein, which comes from a much larger clone; a read error is likely, and the protein shown is translated from the DNA. The chain carries TRDV1 and TRDJ1, with 9 bases matching TRDD3. The CDR3 sequence is 21 residues long. Germline V CDR1 and CDR2: TSWWSYY, QGS. The junction had 20 bases not matched to a gene; V was cut back by 1 base and J by 2 bases. The DNA for the CDR3 is TGTGCTCTTGGGGAACATATGGCGGCCTACTGGGGGACCCGGTGGACCGATAAACTCATCTTT. This encodes CALGEHMAAYWGTRWTDKLIF.

This clone was seen more than once but under ten times. TCRdb attributes to this sequence the protein of a much larger clone, which differs from the DNA translation at residue 3; a read error is likely, and the protein displayed is translated from the DNA. V is TRDV2 and J is TRDJ1; 9 nucleotides match TRDD3. Germline matching of the DNA provided the J gene here, since TCRdb leaves it blank. The germline V gene encodes CDR1 GEAIGNYY and CDR2 EKD. The CDR3 has 15 residues. For the CDR3, the DNA is TGTGCCCGTGACAAACTGGGGGACGACACCGATAAACTCATCTTT. The encoded protein is CARDKLGDDTDKLIF.

A remark on this clone: TCRdb assigns this DNA the protein of a much larger clone, which departs from its translation at residue 19; this likely reflects a read error, and the protein shown comes from translating the DNA. The V and J genes are TRDV1 and TRDJ1; 7 bases map to TRDD3. The CDR3 consists of 22 residues. The germline V gene has CDR1 TSWWSYY and CDR2 QGS. The CDR3 sequence is CALGDSTHFRGDWGPYTDELIF. Written as DNA, the CDR3 is TGTGCTCTTGGCGACTCTACCCACTTCCGGGGGGACTGGGGACCCTACACCGATGAACTCATCTTT.

Regarding this clone: TCRdb has a much larger clone's protein, which differs at residue 4 from the translation of this DNA, likely because of a read error; what is shown is the protein translated from the DNA. This chain uses TRDV1 with TRDJ1, with 9 bases identical to TRDD3. TCRdb supplies no J gene; here it was assigned by aligning the nucleotide sequence to germline. Germline V lookup: CDR1 TSWWSYY, CDR2 QGS. The length of the CDR3 is 18 residues. CDR3 DNA: TGTGCTCTTAGGGAAGTGGCGCCCCTCACTCTACTGGGGGAGAAACTCATCTTT. Translated, it gives CALREVAPLTLLGEKLIF.

Worth noting for this clone: The protein given by TCRdb reflects a much larger clone and differs at residue 16 from this DNA's translation, likely from a read error; the protein shown is the DNA's translation. The J gene is TRDJ1, the V gene TRDV2; 10 positions match TRDD3. The J gene was not available in TCRdb and was assigned here by matching the DNA to germline segments. J was trimmed by 1 base and V by 5 bases; bases with no gene match: 30. The germline V gene has CDR1 GEAIGNYY and CDR2 EKD. This CDR3 is built from 23 residues. The CDR3 nucleotides read TGTGCCTGTGGCAAACACTTCCTAATGAGGGGGATACGCTCCCGGAGTTGCACCGATAAACTCATCTTT. Protein: CACGKHFLMRGIRSRSCTDKLIF.

Points on this clone: A single base is all that separates this from a far larger clone, so a read error is likely. This CDR3 is also generated by other DNA sequences in the sample. The chain links TRDV1 to TRDJ1, with 11 bases lining up with TRDD3. In the absence of a J gene in TCRdb, the DNA was matched to germline to assign it here. Germline values: CDR1 TSWWSYY, CDR2 QGS. The CDR3 loop spans 17 amino acids. The chain's CDR3 is CALGEFPFWGIQDKLIF. CDR3 in DNA: TGTGCCCTTGGGGAATTCCCCTTCTGGGGGATACAAGATAAACTCATCTTT.

In this sample, this clone turned up a few times. This could be a read error, since a much larger clone is one nucleotide away. Additional DNA sequences in this sample encode the identical CDR3. This chain joins TRDV1 and TRDJ1; 13 nucleotides agree with TRDD3. The J gene is absent in TCRdb and was assigned here via DNA matching to germline. The V gene's germline CDR1 is TSWWSYY and CDR2 QGS. The CDR3 has 24 amino acids. The CDR3: CALVLHWPSYAILGDTDNTDKLIF. As DNA, the CDR3 is TGTGCTCTTGTCCTTCACTGGCCTTCCTACGCTATACTGGGGGATACGGACAACACTGATAAACTCATCTTT.

CDR3 nucleotide sequence: TGTGCTCTTGGGGAAAGGTGGGAATTATCTCTTGGGGAAATAGTATTTGAATTGCCTTCCTACGTTCGAACTGGGGTAGAGTTGACAGCACAACTCTTCTTT. Translated, it gives CALGERWELSLGEIVFELPSYVRTGVELTAQLFF. V and J are TRDV1 and TRDJ2, with D tentatively TRDD2 (9 bases). No J segment appears in TCRdb, so it was assigned here by matching the sequence to germline. V was clipped by 2 bases and J by 2 bases, with 66 bases between them. The CDR3 runs 34 residues. Germline V gene sequence: CDR1 TSWWSYY, CDR2 QGS.